The clone carrying this TCR beta chain has at least ten counts. The data were obtained in a study of T-cell reconstitution after alpha-beta-depleted transplantation in children. V lost 1 base to trimming and J lost 6 bases, with 16 bases between them. CDR3 length: 15 amino acids. During its preparation, the TCRbeta library received unique molecular identifiers. TCRdb re-called the PCR reads through MiXCR, storing one row per CDR3 protein. The data hold about 480,000 distinct CDR3 sequences, with approximately 13% observed a single time. Source: PBMCs from the stem cell graft donor, taken from the stem cell graft. The chain joins TRBV12-3 or TRBV12-4 to TRBJ2-7; the D gene is possibly TRBD2 (6 bases). The receptor was derived from a human donor who donated a stem cell graft to a child with combined immunodeficiency. CDR3 loop: CASSLGIGLGGEQYF. The CDR3 region has the DNA TGTGCCAGCAGTTTAGGAATTGGTTTGGGAGGCGAGCAGTACTTC.